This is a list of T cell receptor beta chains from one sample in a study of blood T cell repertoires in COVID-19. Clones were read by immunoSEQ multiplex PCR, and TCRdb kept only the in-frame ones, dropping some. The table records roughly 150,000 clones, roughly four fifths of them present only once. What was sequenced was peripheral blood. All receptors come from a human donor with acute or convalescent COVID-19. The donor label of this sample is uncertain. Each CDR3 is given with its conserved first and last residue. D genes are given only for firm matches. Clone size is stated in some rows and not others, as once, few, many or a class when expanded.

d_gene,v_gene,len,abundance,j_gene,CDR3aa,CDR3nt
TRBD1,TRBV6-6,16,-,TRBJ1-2,CASSSGDRDREYGYTF,TGTGCCAGCAGTTCCGGGGACCGGGACAGGGAATATGGCTACACCTTC
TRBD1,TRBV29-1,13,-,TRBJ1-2,CSVEAGQSYGYTF,TGCAGCGTTGAAGCGGGACAGAGCTATGGCTACACCTTC
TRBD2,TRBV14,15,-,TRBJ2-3,CASSQVGGGAGTQYF,TGTGCCAGCAGCCAAGTAGGCGGGGGGGCCGGAACGCAGTATTTT
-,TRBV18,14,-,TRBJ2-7,CASSPPAATYEQYF,TGTGCCAGCTCACCACCGGCGGCCACCTACGAGCAGTACTTC
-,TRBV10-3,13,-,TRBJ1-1,CAIRPLTLGEAFF,TGTGCCATCAGGCCCTTAACCCTCGGTGAAGCTTTCTTT
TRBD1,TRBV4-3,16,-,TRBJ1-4,CASSQDKGGLNEKLFF,TGCGCCAGCAGCCAGGACAAAGGGGGCCTTAATGAAAAACTGTTTTTT
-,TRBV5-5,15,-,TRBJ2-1,CASSLYGGASNEQFF,TGTGCCAGCAGCTTATACGGAGGCGCCTCCAATGAGCAGTTCTTC
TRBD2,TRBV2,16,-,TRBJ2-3,CASRLLAGGSTDTQYF,TGTGCCAGCAGATTACTAGCGGGGGGCAGCACAGATACGCAGTATTTT
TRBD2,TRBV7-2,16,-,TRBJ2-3,CASSPGRGTPRWEQYF,TGTGCCAGCAGCCCCGGGAGGGGGACGCCCCGCTGGGAGCAGTATTTT
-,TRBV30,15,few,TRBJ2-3,CAWSVGTPRTDTQYF,TGTGCCTGGAGTGTAGGGACTCCGCGCACAGATACGCAGTATTTT
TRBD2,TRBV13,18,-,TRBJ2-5,CASSQARGTSGGQETQYF,TGTGCCAGCAGCCAGGCCCGTGGGACTAGCGGGGGACAAGAGACCCAGTACTTC
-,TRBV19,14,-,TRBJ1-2,CASSIQSGSDGYTF,TGTGCCAGTAGTATTCAATCAGGGTCGGATGGCTACACCTTC
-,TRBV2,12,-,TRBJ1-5,CASSEARQPQHF,TGTGCCAGCAGTGAAGCCCGTCAGCCCCAGCATTTT
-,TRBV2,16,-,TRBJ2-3,CASSAGTGRSTDTQYF,TGTGCCAGCAGTGCTGGAACAGGGCGTAGCACAGATACGCAGTATTTT
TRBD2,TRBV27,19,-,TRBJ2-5,CASSLTGSGGTSGRETQYF,TGTGCCAGCAGTTTAACGGGTTCCGGTGGGACTAGCGGGCGAGAGACCCAGTACTTC
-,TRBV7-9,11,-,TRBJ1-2,CASAMSVGYTF,TGTGCCAGCGCCATGAGTGTAGGCTACACCTTC
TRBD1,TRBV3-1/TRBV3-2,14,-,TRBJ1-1,CASSTRDSYTEAFF,TGTGCCAGCAGCACCCGGGACAGCTACACTGAAGCTTTCTTT
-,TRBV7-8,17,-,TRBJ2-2,CASSLVLGDLNTGELFF,TGTGCCAGCAGCTTAGTTTTGGGGGACTTAAACACCGGGGAGCTGTTTTTT
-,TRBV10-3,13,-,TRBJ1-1,CASRGGVNTEAFF,TGTGCCTCCCGGGGGGGGGTGAACACTGAAGCTTTCTTT
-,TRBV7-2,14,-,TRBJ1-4,CASSSKVGGVELFF,TGTGCCAGCAGCTCTAAGGTCGGCGGGGTAGAACTGTTTTTT
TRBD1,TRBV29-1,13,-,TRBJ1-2,CSVGTGQDYGYTF,TGCAGCGTTGGGACAGGTCAGGACTATGGCTACACCTTC
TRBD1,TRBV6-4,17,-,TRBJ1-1,CASSDTQGLGMNTEAFF,TGTGCCAGCAGTGACACACAGGGGCTAGGGATGAACACTGAAGCTTTCTTT
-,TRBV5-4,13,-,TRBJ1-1,CAESTTGTREAFF,TGTGCCGAGTCCACGACAGGCACCAGGGAAGCTTTCTTT
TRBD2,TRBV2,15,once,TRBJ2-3,CASSTGLADTDTQYF,TGTGCCAGCAGTACGGGACTAGCGGACACAGATACGCAGTATTTT
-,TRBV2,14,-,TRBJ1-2,CASSPQGISAGYTF,TGTGCCAGCAGCCCACAGGGAATTTCGGCTGGCTACACCTTC
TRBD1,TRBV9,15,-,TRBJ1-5,CASSATTGANQPQHF,TGTGCCAGCAGCGCCACGACAGGGGCCAATCAGCCCCAGCATTTT
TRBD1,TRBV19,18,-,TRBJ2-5,CASSARGQVATDQETQYF,TGTGCCAGTAGTGCGCGGGGACAGGTTGCCACGGACCAAGAGACCCAGTACTTC
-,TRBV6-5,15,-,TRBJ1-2,CASSPVPSEAYGYTF,TGTGCCAGCAGCCCCGTGCCGTCTGAAGCTTATGGCTACACCTTC
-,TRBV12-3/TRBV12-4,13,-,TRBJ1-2,CASSFERRYGYTF,TGTGCCAGCAGTTTTGAGAGGCGCTATGGCTACACCTTC
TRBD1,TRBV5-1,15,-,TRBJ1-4,CASSPGTGPNEKLFF,TGCGCCAGCAGCCCCGGGACAGGGCCGAATGAAAAACTGTTTTTT
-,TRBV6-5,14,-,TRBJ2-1,CASTKRGTHNEQFF,TGTGCCAGTACAAAACGGGGGACCCACAATGAGCAGTTCTTC
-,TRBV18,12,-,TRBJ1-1,CASSGGGTEAFF,TGTGCCAGCTCAGGGGGCGGCACTGAAGCTTTCTTT
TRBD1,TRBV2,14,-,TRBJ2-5,CASRGTGDFETQYF,TGTGCCAGCAGGGGGACAGGGGATTTTGAGACCCAGTACTTC
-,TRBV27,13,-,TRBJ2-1,CASSSSPTYEQFF,TGTGCCAGCAGTTCCTCACCTACCTATGAGCAGTTCTTC
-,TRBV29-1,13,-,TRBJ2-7,CSVEGHGDYEQYF,TGCAGCGTTGAAGGACACGGCGACTACGAGCAGTACTTC
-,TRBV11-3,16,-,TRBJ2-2,CASSSGLGANTGELFF,TGTGCCAGCAGCTCCGGCCTTGGAGCGAACACCGGGGAGCTGTTTTTT
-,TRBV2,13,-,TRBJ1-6,CASGGQGGSPLHF,TGTGCCAGTGGAGGGCAGGGTGGTTCACCCCTCCACTTT
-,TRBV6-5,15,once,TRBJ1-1,CASSYSGGGNTEAFF,TGTGCCAGCAGTTACTCTGGAGGCGGGAACACTGAAGCTTTCTTT
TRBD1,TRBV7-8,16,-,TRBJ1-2,CASSLAETGGAGGYTF,TGTGCCAGCAGCTTAGCAGAGACAGGGGGCGCGGGAGGCTACACCTTC
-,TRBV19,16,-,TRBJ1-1,CASSIRWSSENTEAFF,TGTGCCAGTAGTATTCGGTGGAGCAGCGAGAACACTGAAGCTTTCTTT
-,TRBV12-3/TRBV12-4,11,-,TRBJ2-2,CASSLGRELFF,TGTGCCAGCAGTTTGGGGCGGGAGCTGTTTTTT
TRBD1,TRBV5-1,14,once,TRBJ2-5,CASSRGQGDQTQYF,TGCGCCAGCAGCCGTGGACAGGGGGACCAGACCCAGTACTTC
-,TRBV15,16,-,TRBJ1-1,CATSRGAGGPNTEAFF,TGTGCCACCAGCAGGGGGGCGGGGGGTCCGAACACTGAAGCTTTCTTT
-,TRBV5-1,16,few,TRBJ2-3,CASSPPLAGTGDTQYF,TGCGCCAGCAGCCCACCTCTCGCGGGGACCGGAGATACGCAGTATTTT
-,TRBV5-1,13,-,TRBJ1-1,CASSGSGNTEAFF,TGCGCCAGCAGCGGGTCGGGGAACACTGAAGCTTTCTTT
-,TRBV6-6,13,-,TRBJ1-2,CASSSTSFYGYTF,TGTGCCAGCAGTTCCACTTCTTTCTATGGCTACACCTTC